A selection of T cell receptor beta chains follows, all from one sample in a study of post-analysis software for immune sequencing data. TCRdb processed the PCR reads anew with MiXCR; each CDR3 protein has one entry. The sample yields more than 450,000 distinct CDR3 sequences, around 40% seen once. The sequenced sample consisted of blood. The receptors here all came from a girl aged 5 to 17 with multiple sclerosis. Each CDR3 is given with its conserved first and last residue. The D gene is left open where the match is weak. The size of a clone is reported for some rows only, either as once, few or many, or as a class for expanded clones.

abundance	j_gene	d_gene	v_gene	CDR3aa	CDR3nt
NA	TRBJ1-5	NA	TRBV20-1	CSANLGGSNQPQHF	TGCAGTGCTAATTTGGGGGGGAGCAATCAGCCCCAGCATTTT
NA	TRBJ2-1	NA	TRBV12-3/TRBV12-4	CASKYGNEQFF	TGTGCCAGCAAGTACGGCAATGAGCAGTTCTTC
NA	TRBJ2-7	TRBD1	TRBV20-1	CSAIRDRASYEQYF	TGCAGTGCTATCCGCGACAGGGCCTCCTACGAGCAGTACTTC
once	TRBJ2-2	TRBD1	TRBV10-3	CATGTGADTGELFF	TGTGCCACGGGGACAGGGGCCGACACCGGGGAGCTGTTTTTT
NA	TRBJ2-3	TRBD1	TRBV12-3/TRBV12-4	CASSFRQGRADAEYF	TGTGCCAGCAGCTTCAGACAGGGACGCGCAGATGCGGAGTATTTT
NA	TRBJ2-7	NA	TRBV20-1	CSATLADRTHYEQYF	TGCAGTGCTACCCTCGCAGATAGGACCCACTACGAGCAGTACTTC
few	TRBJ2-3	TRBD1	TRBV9	CASSVGDRVTDTQYF	TGTGCCAGCAGCGTAGGAGACAGGGTCACAGATACGCAGTATTTT
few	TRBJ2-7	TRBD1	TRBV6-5	CASSPRTGQGGEQYF	TGTGCCAGCAGCCCCCGGACAGGGCAAGGTGGGGAGCAGTACTTC
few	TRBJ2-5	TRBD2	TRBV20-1	CSASAPMVSGGVETQYF	TGCAGTGCTAGTGCTCCGATGGTTAGCGGGGGTGTAGAGACCCAGTACTTC
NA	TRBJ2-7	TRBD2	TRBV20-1	CSAGGLAGGSYEQYF	TGCAGTGCTGGTGGACTAGCGGGAGGCTCCTACGAGCAGTACTTC
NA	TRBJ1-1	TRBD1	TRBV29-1	CSETGGLNTEAFF	TGCAGCGAAACAGGGGGCTTGAACACTGAAGCTTTCTTT
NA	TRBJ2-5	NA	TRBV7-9	CASSLSPVAGLKTQYF	TGTGCCAGCAGCTTAAGTCCCGTCGCGGGGCTTAAGACCCAGTACTTC
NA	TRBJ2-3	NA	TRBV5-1	CASSSEATSDTQYF	TGCGCCAGCAGCTCTGAGGCGACTTCGGATACGCAGTATTTT
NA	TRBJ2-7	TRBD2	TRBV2	CASSTPSGGSYEQYF	TGTGCCAGCAGTACCCCTAGCGGGGGGTCCTACGAGCAGTACTTC
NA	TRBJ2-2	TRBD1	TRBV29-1	CSADRGMDTGELFF	TGCAGCGCAGACAGGGGGATGGACACCGGGGAGCTGTTTTTT
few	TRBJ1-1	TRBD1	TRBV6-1	CASSERDRATEAFF	TGTGCCAGCAGTGAAAGGGACAGGGCCACTGAAGCTTTCTTT
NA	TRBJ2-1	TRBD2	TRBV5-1	CASSHGLAGGSEQFF	TGCGCCAGCAGCCATGGACTAGCGGGAGGTAGTGAGCAGTTCTTC
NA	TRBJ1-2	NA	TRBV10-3	CAIRQAANYGYTF	TGTGCCATCAGGCAGGCTGCTAACTATGGCTACACCTTC
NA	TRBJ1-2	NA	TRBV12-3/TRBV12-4	CASSVGGTYYGYTF	TGTGCCAGCAGTGTAGGAGGGACCTACTATGGCTACACCTTC
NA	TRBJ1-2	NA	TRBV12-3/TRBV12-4	CASSPTSGAGYTF	TGTGCCAGCAGCCCAACCTCAGGGGCGGGCTACACCTTC
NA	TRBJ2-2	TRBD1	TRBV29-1	CSVLRPGQGNTGELFF	TGCAGCGTCCTCCGTCCGGGACAGGGGAACACCGGGGAGCTGTTTTTT
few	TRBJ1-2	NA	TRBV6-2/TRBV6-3	CASRTSGDNGYTF	TGTGCCAGCAGAACCTCAGGGGATAATGGCTACACCTTC
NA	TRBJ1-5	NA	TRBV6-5	CASSPGRGNQPQHF	TGTGCCAGCAGTCCAGGGAGGGGCAATCAGCCCCAGCATTTT
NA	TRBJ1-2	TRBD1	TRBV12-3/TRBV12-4	CASRRRGQAFGYTF	TGTGCCAGCAGACGCAGGGGACAGGCGTTTGGCTACACCTTC
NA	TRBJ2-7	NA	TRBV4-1	CASSQDKSGRQYEQYF	TGCGCCAGCAGCCAAGATAAGTCCGGGAGACAATACGAGCAGTACTTC
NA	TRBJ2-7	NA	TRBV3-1	CASDQSDEQYF	TGTGCCAGCGACCAGTCGGACGAGCAGTACTTC
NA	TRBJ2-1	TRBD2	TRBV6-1	CASLPGPLAGGSNEQFF	TGTGCCAGCCTCCCCGGGCCACTAGCGGGAGGCTCTAATGAGCAGTTCTTC
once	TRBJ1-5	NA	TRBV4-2	CASRPGTGDQPQHF	TGTGCCAGCAGACCCGGGACCGGGGATCAGCCCCAGCATTTT
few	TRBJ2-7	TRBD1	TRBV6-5	CASRRDRARSYEQYF	TGTGCCAGCAGACGAGACAGGGCCCGCTCCTACGAGCAGTACTTC
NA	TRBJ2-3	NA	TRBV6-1	CASSEAPTTAFADTQYF	TGTGCCAGCAGTGAGGCCCCGACGACGGCGTTTGCAGATACGCAGTATTTT
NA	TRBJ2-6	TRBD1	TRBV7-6	CASSWTGESSGANVLTF	TGTGCCAGCAGCTGGACAGGGGAGTCCTCTGGGGCCAACGTCCTGACTTTC
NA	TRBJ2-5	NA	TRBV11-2	CASSLDGFYLETQYF	TGTGCCAGCAGCTTAGATGGGTTCTACTTGGAGACCCAGTACTTC
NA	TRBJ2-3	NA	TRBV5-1	CASSLGIGSDTQYF	TGCGCCAGCAGCTTGGGGATTGGATCAGATACGCAGTATTTT
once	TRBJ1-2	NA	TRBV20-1	CSAPGTPSYGYTF	TGCAGTGCCCCCGGGACACCGAGTTATGGCTACACCTTC
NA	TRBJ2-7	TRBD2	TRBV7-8	CASSLASGSFFYEQYF	TGTGCCAGCAGCTTAGCTAGCGGGAGTTTCTTCTACGAGCAGTACTTC
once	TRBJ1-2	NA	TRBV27	CASSLRRGTEDNPHNYGYTF	TGTGCCAGCAGTTTACGTCGAGGGACCGAAGACAACCCCCATAACTATGGCTACACCTTC